This TCR beta chain was found in a study of cytomegalovirus exposure and HLA in healthy donors. The PCR employed 60 Vbeta primers together with 13 Jbeta primers. Data came from immunoSEQ multiplex PCR; TCRdb stores just in-frame clones and leaves some out. Of over 110,000 clones listed, 65% to 85% are singletons. Turning to this clone: Its target is not known.

Study results and caveats: Segments of the TCR beta V type were, in most cases, productive about 90% or about 30% of the time in an earlier analysis. Cytomegalovirus association was listed for about 160 TCR beta chains.

The germline V and J ends were trimmed by 5 bases and 4 bases, with 10 bases remaining between them. Germline lookup yields CDR1 SGHAT and CDR2 FQNNGV. The CDR3 is 13 residues long. Input material: PBMCs. The TCR comes from a male donor in good health and CMV-seronegative. This chain uses TRBV11-2 with TRBJ2-3; D unclear. The CDR3 is CASSRNSPDTQYF. CDR3 sequence (DNA): TGTGCCAGCAGCCGTAACTCCCCAGATACGCAGTATTTT.